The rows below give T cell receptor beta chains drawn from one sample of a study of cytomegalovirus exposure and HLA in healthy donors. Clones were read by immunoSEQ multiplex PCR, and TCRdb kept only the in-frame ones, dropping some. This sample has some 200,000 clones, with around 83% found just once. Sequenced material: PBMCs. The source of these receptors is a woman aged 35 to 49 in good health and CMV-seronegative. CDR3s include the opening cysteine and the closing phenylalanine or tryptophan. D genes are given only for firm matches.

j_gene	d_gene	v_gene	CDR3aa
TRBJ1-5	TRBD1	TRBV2	CASSERRTGSNQPQHF
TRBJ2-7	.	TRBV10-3	CAISEGQGPYEQYF
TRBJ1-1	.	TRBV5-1	CASSIQKNTEAFF
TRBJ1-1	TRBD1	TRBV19	CASSQDRANTEAFF
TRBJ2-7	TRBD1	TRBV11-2	CASDRDRGPYEQYF
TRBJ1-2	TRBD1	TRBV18	CASSSQGARGYGYTF
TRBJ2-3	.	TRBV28	CASSTRQSRDTQYF
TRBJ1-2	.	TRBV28	CASSFGGAGGYTF
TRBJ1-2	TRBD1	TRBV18	CASSPVEGTGALHYGYTF
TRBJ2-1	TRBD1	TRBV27	CASSASGTAYNEQFF
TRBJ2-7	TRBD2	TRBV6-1	CASSDLSGSWVEQYF
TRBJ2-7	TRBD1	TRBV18	CASSPGQGANEQYF
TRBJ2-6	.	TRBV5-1	CASSFLRGSSLSGANVLTF
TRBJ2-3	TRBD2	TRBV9	CASSVGGTSGSTDTQYF
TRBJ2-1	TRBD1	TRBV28	CASITGGRVHEQFF
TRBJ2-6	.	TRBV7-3	CASSSRGGSGANVLTF
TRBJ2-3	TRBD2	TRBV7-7	CASSTGLAGTDTQYF
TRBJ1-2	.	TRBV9	CASSVGKGDYGYTF
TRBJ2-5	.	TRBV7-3	CASSLSGGEETQYF
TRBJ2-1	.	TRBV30	CAWSAPVEQFF
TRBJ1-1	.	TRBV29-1	CSVEADETSAFF
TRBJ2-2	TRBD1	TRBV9	CASSMGQGSWNTGELFF
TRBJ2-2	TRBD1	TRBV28	CASRTRGRDTGELFF
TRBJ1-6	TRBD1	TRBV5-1	CASTPNAGGHNSPLHF
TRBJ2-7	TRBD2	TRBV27	CASSYGGFGRAYEQYF
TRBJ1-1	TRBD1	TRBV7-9	CASSPSQGTEAFF
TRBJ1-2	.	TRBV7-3	CASSQGGGYGYTF
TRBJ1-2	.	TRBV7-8	CASSWSTGNYGYTF
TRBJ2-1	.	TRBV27	CASSLSSNNEQFF
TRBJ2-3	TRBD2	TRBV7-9	CASSQTSVSTDTQYF
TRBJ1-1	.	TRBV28	CASETPGERTEAFF
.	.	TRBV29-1	CSVEGSSYEQYF
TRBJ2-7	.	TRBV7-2	CASSPAGLPYEQYF
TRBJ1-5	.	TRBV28	CASSFYSNQPQHF
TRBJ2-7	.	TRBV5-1	CASSPLSSYEQYF
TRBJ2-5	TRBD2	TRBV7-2	CASSFGLAGGGETQYF
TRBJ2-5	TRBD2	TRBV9	CASSVELAGQETQYF
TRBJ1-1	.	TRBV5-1	CASSLGSTNTEAFF